The clone carrying this T cell receptor (beta chain) has only a few counts. Authors' data handling: From reference gene primer amplification, estimates of nucleated cell counts were derived. Sequencing was performed with immunoSEQ multiplex PCR; in TCRdb, only in-frame clones are kept and a portion is missing. V, J and clone size reflect that table, while D and trimming were determined from the DNA. The sample yields about 200,000 clones, 80% to 90% seen once. This entry comes from a study of blood T cell repertoires in COVID-19. Study as a whole: There were acute and convalescent COVID-19 samples, and they came from the United States, Italy and Spain. The cDNA or gDNA used as material had been derived from T cells, B-cell-depleted T cells, or PBMCs.

Cohorts were determined from participant-reported clinical history. Germline V gene data show CDR1 as SEHNR and CDR2 as FQNEAQ (reference sequence). The J segment lost 7 bases and the V segment lost 5 bases, leaving 3 bases of the junction unmatched. The CDR3 contains 12 residues. Material: PBMCs or T cells enriched from blood (not recorded which). V usage is TRBV7-9 and J usage is TRBJ1-2; the match to TRBD1 covers 8 bases. The receptor's source is a woman between 40 and 50 years old with acute COVID-19. The CDR3 sequence is CASSQGAGGYTF. CDR3 bases: TGTGCCAGCAGCCAGGGGGCAGGTGGCTACACCTTC.